This T cell receptor beta chain was found in a study of control samples from healthy donors and cancer patients. Assay: immunoSEQ multiplex PCR; the TCRdb copy retains only in-frame clones and omits some. The data hold about 150,000 clones, with 90% to 95% observed a single time. In germline, CDR1 is SNHLY, CDR2 FYNNEI. The CDR3 is made up of 13 amino acids. V lost 6 bases to trimming and J lost 6 bases, with 11 bases between them. The source material was blood. The V call is TRBV2, the J call TRBJ1-4; D perhaps matches TRBD1 (5 bases). This TCR was sampled from a man aged 40-49 years in good health. The CDR3 region has the DNA TGTGCCAGCAGCGCTCAGGGAGATGAAAAACTGTTTTTT. Amino acid sequence: CASSAQGDEKLFF.